This entry describes one T cell receptor (beta chain). No antigen is known for it. This sample stems from a study of CD8 T cells in ankylosing spondylitis. Germline values: CDR1 SEHNR, CDR2 FQNEAQ (reference sequence). J lost 4 bases, V lost 6 bases, and 6 bases had no gene match. The CDR3 totals 14 residues. Overall study results and limits: Blood of patients with ankylosing spondylitis appeared to be characterized by a TCR beta motif of eight highly homologous variants. Reportedly, significant enrichment of disease-linked clones occurred in matched ankylosing spondylitis synovial fluid. A CD8+ phenotype characterized the disease-linked clones, which were relatively rare in peripheral blood.

Quantitative 5'-RACE with molecular barcodes was used to make the TCR beta libraries. Each CDR3 protein gets one entry after TCRdb re-called the 5' RACE reads with MiXCR. The table lists approximately 250,000 distinct CDR3 sequences, around 32% of them singletons. The sequence came from a male donor with ankylosing spondylitis or in good health (not recorded which). The V gene is TRBV7-9, the J gene TRBJ1-5, with 7 bases fitting TRBD1. Sequences were obtained from blood, either unsorted or a sorted T cell fraction (not recorded which). CDR3 bases: TGTGCCAGCAGAGGAGGGGGCGGGAATCAGCCCCAGCATTTT. Its translation: CASRGGGGNQPQHF.